This note documents a single T cell receptor (beta chain) sequence. The target antigen is unknown. This sample was included in a study of identifying expanded T cells in peripheral blood. The study, taken as a whole, reports: Across healthy donors, higher total template counts meant significantly greater approximately two-week count variance. Approximately 1.2 clones differed between technical replicates, versus around 15 and 19 over time.

TCRdb's copy holds only in-frame clones and misses some; the assay was immunoSEQ multiplex PCR. Of 100,000 or so clones in the sample, roughly 87% were seen once. Collection occurred without any documented infections or immune events in donors. Germline CDR1 and CDR2: MGHRA and YSYEKL. The CDR3 has 19 residues. With V trimmed by 2 bases and J by 7 bases, 17 bases remained unmatched. The rearrangement uses TRBV4-1 and TRBJ2-3, with 11 bases aligning to TRBD2. What was sequenced was blood. The receptor comes from a person aged 18-70 years in good health. DNA for the CDR3: TGCGCCAGCAGCCAATTTAGCGGGGGGGCCACTCCCAGCGGTCATACGCAGTATTTT. Amino acid sequence: CASSQFSGGATPSGHTQYF.